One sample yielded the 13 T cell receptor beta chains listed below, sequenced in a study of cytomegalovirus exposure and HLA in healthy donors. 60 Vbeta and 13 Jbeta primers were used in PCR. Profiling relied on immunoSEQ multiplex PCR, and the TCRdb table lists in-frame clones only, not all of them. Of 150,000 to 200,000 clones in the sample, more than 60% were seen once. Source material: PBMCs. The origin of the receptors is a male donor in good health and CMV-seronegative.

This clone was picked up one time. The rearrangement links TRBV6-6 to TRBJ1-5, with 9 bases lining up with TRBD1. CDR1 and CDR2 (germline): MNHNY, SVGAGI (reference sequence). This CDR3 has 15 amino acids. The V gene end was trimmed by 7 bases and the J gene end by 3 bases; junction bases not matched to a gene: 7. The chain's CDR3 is CASNRGTGFNQPQHF. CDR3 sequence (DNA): TGTGCCAGCAATAGGGGGACAGGGTTCAATCAGCCCCAGCATTTT.

The CDR3 DNA reads TGTGCCAGCAGTTTCGGACAGGGGACGAACGAGCAGTACTTC. Protein product: CASSFGQGTNEQYF. The rearrangement links TRBV27 to TRBJ2-7; 9 bases map to TRBD1. V lost 3 bases to trimming and J lost 5 bases; unmatched junction nucleotides: 5. CDR3 length: 14 amino acids. Germline lookup yields CDR1 MNHEY and CDR2 SMNVEV (reference sequence).

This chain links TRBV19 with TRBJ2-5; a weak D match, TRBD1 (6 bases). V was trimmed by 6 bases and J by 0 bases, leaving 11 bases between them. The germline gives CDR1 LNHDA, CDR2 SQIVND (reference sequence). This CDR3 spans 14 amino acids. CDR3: CASSLQGYQETQYF. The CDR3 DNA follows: TGTGCCAGTAGCCTACAGGGTTACCAAGAGACCCAGTACTTC.

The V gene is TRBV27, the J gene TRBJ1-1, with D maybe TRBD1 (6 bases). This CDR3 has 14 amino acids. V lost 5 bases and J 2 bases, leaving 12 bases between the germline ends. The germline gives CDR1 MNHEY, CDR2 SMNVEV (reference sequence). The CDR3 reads CASSPHRVNTEAFF. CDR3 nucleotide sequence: TGTGCCAGCAGTCCCCACAGGGTAAACACTGAAGCTTTCTTT.

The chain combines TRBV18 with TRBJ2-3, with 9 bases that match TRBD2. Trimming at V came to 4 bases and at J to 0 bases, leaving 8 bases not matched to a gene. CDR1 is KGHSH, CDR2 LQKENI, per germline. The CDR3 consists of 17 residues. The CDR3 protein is CASSRLAGPPSTDTQYF. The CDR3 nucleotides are TGTGCCAGCTCACGGCTAGCGGGACCTCCAAGCACAGATACGCAGTATTTT.

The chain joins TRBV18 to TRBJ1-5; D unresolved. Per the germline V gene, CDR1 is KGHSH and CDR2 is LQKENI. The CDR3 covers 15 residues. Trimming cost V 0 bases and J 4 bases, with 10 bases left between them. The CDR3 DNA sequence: TGTGCCAGCTCACCACCGAGTCTTGATAATCAGCCCCAGCATTTT. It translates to CASSPPSLDNQPQHF.

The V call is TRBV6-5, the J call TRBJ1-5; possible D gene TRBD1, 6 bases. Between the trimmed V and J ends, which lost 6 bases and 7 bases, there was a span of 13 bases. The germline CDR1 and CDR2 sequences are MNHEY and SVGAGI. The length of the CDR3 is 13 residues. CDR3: CASSIQGGQPQHF. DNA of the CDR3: TGTGCCAGCAGCATACAGGGCGGGCAGCCCCAGCATTTT.

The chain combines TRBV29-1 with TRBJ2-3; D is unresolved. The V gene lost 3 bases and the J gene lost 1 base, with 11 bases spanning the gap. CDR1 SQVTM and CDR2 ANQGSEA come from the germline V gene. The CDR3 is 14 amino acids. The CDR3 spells CSVEFQTRTDTQYF. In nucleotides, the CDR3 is TGCAGCGTTGAGTTCCAGACTCGCACAGATACGCAGTATTTT.

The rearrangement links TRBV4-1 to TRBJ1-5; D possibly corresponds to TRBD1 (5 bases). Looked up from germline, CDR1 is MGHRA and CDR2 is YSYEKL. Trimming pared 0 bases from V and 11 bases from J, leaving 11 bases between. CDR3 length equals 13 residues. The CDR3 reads CASSQDWGSTQHF. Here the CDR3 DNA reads TGCGCCAGCAGCCAAGATTGGGGCTCGACCCAGCATTTT.

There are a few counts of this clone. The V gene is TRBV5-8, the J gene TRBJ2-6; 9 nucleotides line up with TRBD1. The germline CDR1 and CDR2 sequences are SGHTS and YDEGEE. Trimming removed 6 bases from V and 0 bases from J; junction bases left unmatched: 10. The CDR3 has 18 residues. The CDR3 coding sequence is TGTGCCAGCACCCCACCGGGACAGGGCTACTCTGGGGCCAACGTCCTGACTTTC. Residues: CASTPPGQGYSGANVLTF.

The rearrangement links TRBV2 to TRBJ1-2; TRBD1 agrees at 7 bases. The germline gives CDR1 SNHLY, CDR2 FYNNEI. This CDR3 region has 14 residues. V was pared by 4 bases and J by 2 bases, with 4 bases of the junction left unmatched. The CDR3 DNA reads TGTGCCAGCAGTGCTTACAGGGGCAACTATGGCTACACCTTC. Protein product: CASSAYRGNYGYTF.

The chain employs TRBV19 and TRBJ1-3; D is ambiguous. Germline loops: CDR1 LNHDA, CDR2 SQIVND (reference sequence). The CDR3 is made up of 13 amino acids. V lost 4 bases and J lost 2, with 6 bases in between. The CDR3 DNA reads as TGTGCCAGTAGTAGGGCAGCTGGAAACACCATATATTTT. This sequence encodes CASSRAAGNTIYF. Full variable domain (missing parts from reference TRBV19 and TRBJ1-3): DGGITQSPKYLFRKEGQNVTLSCEQNLNHDAMYWYRQDPGQGLRLIYYSQIVNDFQKGDIAEGYSVSREKKESFPLTVTSAQKNPTAFYLCASSRAAGNTIYFGEGSWLTVV.

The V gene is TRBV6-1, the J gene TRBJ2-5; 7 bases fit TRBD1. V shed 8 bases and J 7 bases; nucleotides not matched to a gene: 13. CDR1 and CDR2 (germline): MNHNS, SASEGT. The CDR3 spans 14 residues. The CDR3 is CASCPDRAYGTQYF. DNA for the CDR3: TGTGCCAGCTGCCCCGACAGGGCGTATGGGACCCAGTACTTC.